This entry lists 10 T cell receptor beta chains sequenced from one sample in a study of cytomegalovirus exposure and HLA in healthy donors. PCR primers comprised 60 Vbeta and 13 Jbeta primers. Some clones are missing from TCRdb's copy, which holds only in-frame ones; the method was immunoSEQ multiplex PCR. This table has about 140,000 clones, around 84% appearing once. Sequenced material: PBMCs. The receptors were gathered from a man aged 45-60 years in good health and CMV-seronegative.

The gene calls are TRBV19 and TRBJ1-2; 10 bases are a match to TRBD1. Germline V gene lookup returns CDR1 LNHDA and CDR2 SQIVND (reference sequence). V shed 5 bases, J shed 4 bases, and the junction held 7 bases outside the gene matches. The CDR3 contains 15 residues. The CDR3: CASSRQGARSYGYTF. CDR3 DNA: TGTGCCAGTAGTCGACAGGGGGCGCGATCCTATGGCTACACCTTC.

The rearrangement joins TRBV4-1 to TRBJ2-3, with 13 nucleotides matching TRBD2. The ends lost 1 base at V and 2 bases at J; junction bases unmatched: 3. Germline V gene data show CDR1 as MGHRA and CDR2 as YSYEKL. CDR3 length equals 17 residues. The CDR3 nucleotides are TGCGCCAGCAGCCAAGGACTAGCGGGAGGCGTCACAGATACGCAGTATTTT. It specifies CASSQGLAGGVTDTQYF.

The gene calls are TRBV9 and TRBJ1-3; no reliable D call. This CDR3 region has 16 residues. The germline CDR1 and CDR2 sequences are SGDLS and YYNGEE. Trimming removed 4 bases at V and 5 bases at J, with 19 bases between. CDR3 DNA: TGTGCCAGCAGCCCGGAGGCCCTAGGGCATAGAAACACCATATATTTT. Encoded protein: CASSPEALGHRNTIYF. The full variable domain, in which reference TRBV9 and TRBJ1-3 provide the parts outside the CDR3, is DSGVTQTPKHLITATGQRVTLRCSPRSGDLSVYWYQQSLDQGLQFLIQYYNGEERAKGNILERFSAQQFPDLHSELNLSSLELGDSALYFCASSPEALGHRNTIYFGEGSWLTVV.

This clone was detected once. The chain links TRBV29-1 to TRBJ2-5; D unresolved. In germline, CDR1 is SQVTM, CDR2 ANQGSEA. V was clipped by 3 bases and J by 1 base, with 9 bases between them. This CDR3 has 13 residues. This CDR3 is CSVEVQIQETQYF. CDR3 sequence (DNA): TGCAGCGTTGAGGTCCAGATCCAAGAGACCCAGTACTTC. The entire variable domain, with the rest obtained from reference TRBV29-1 and TRBJ2-5, is as follows: SAVISQKPSRDICQRGTSLTIQCQVDSQVTMMFWYRQQPGQSLTLIATANQGSEATYESGFVIDKFPISRPNLTFSTLTVSNMSPEDSSIYLCSVEVQIQETQYFGPGTRLLVL.

This clone was counted a single time. The V gene is TRBV18, the J gene TRBJ1-1, with 7 positions matching TRBD1. The CDR3 runs to 22 residues. Unmatched junction bases numbered 27, after V lost 0 bases and J lost 5 bases. CDR1 and CDR2 (germline): KGHSH, LQKENI. The CDR3 here is CASSPPLNLGTVRTTTATEAFF. Here the CDR3 DNA reads TGTGCCAGCTCACCACCCCTGAACCTCGGGACAGTTCGGACAACCACAGCGACTGAAGCTTTCTTT.

V is TRBV5-4 and J is TRBJ1-6, with 9 bases that match TRBD1. Germline V gene sequence: CDR1 SGHNT, CDR2 YYREEE (reference sequence). There are 15 residues in the CDR3. V shed 4 bases, J shed 8 bases, and the junction held 7 bases outside the gene matches. The CDR3 spells CASSQGDRADSPLHF. The CDR3 region has the DNA TGTGCCAGCAGCCAAGGGGACAGGGCTGATTCACCCCTCCACTTT.

The chain joins TRBV28 to TRBJ1-4, with 8 positions matching TRBD1. In germline, CDR1 is MDHEN, CDR2 SYDVKM. The CDR3 length is 15 residues. J was trimmed by 8 bases and V by 3 bases; bases with no gene match: 8. The CDR3 spells CASSFSPGGTEKLFF. The CDR3 region has the DNA TGTGCCAGCAGTTTCTCGCCAGGGGGCACGGAAAAACTGTTTTTT.

The genes are TRBV4-1 and TRBJ2-1, with D maybe TRBD2 (5 bases). There are 13 residues in the CDR3. Per the germline V gene, CDR1 is MGHRA and CDR2 is YSYEKL. V lost 4 bases to trimming and J lost 8 bases, with 12 bases between them. The CDR3, as DNA: TGCGCCAGCAGCCCACTCATGAGGGATGAGCAGTTCTTC. This gives the protein CASSPLMRDEQFF.

The J gene is TRBJ2-5, the V gene TRBV11-2; TRBD2 matches at 10 bases. Trimming took 5 bases from V and 2 from J; bases not matched to a gene: 5. CDR1 is SGHAT, CDR2 FQNNGV, per germline. The CDR3 extends over 15 amino acids. The CDR3 DNA follows: TGTGCCAGCAGCCCACTTAGCGGGGGGCAAGAGACCCAGTACTTC. Translation gives CASSPLSGGQETQYF.

This chain links TRBV7-3 with TRBJ1-1, with no clear D. V was pared by 4 bases and J by 8 bases, with 14 bases between. The CDR3 has 13 residues. Germline assignment: CDR1 SGHTA and CDR2 FQGTGA. CDR3 sequence (DNA): TGTGCCAGCAGCTGGACCCCGGGATCCGAAGCTTTCTTT. Its protein product is CASSWTPGSEAFF.